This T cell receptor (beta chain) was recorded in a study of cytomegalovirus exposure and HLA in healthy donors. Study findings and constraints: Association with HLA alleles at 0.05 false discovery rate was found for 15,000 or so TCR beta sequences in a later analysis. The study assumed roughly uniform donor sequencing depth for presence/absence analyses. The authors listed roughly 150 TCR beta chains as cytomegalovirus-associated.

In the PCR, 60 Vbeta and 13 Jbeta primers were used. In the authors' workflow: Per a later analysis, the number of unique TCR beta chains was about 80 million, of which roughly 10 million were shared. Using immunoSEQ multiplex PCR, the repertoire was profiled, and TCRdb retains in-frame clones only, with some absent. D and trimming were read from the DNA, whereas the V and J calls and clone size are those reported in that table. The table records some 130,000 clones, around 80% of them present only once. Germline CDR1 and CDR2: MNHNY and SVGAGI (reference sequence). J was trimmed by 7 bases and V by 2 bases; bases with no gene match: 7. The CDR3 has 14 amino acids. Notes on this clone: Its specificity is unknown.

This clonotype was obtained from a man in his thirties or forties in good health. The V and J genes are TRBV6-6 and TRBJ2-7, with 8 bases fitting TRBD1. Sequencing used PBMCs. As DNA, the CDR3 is TGTGCCAGCAGTTACATCAGGGGGCCGCGTGAGCAGTACTTC. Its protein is CASSYIRGPREQYF.